This T cell receptor (beta chain) stems from a study of regulatory T cells in long-lasting Graves disease. This sample's time point: newly diagnosed GD, antithyroid drugs for less than 3 months. The TCR library was made from RNA that had been extracted from PBMCs in TRIzol. Study observations and caveats: Persistent Graves' patients showed a TCR diversity that was lower than that of newly diagnosed ones.

Germline V gene data show CDR1 as SGHAT and CDR2 as FQNNGV. The trim removed 5 bases at V and 4 bases at J, leaving 5 bases unmatched. This CDR3 has 15 amino acids. This clonotype has a count of ten or more. Its antigen is not known. Arm-PCR of CDR3 regions and iRepertoire HTBI primers were used to build TCR beta libraries. In TCRdb, the multiplex PCR reads were re-called with MiXCR into one record per CDR3 protein. The sample lists 440,000 or so distinct CDR3 sequences, about 17% seen once, with approximately 11% in the top ten. Separately, the same data were catalogued under a study of T cells in Graves' hyperthyroidism and ophthalmopathy.

This sequence was found in a woman aged 25 to 39 with Graves disease. This chain connects TRBV11-2 to TRBJ2-1; 10 nucleotides match TRBD1. The source material was peripheral blood mononuclear cells (PBMCs), sampled at new diagnosis, from a patient treated with antithyroid drugs. This CDR3 is CASSAPGQGYNEQFF. The CDR3 nucleotides read TGTGCCAGCAGCGCGCCGGGACAGGGGTACAATGAGCAGTTCTTC.